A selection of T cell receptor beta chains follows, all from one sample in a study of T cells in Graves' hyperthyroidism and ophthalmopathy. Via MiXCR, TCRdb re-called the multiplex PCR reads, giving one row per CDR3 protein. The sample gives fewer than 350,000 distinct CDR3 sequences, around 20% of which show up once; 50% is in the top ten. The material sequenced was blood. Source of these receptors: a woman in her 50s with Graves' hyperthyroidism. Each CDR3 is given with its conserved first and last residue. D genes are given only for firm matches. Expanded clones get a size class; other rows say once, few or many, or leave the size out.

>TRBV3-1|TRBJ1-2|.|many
CASSQPGAYGYTF
TGTGCCAGCAGCCAGCCGGGGGCCTATGGCTACACCTTC
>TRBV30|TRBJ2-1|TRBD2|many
CAWSKIGLAPHNEQFF
TGTGCCTGGAGTAAAATCGGACTAGCTCCCCACAATGAGCAGTTCTTC
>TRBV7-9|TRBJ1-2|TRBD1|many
CASSYGQGVGYTF
TGTGCCAGCAGCTATGGACAGGGAGTGGGCTACACCTTC
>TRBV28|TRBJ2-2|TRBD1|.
CASRDRAGGPGELFF
TGTGCCAGCAGAGACCGGGCAGGGGGACCCGGGGAGCTGTTTTTT
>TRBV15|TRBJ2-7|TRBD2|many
CATSRDSAGVGLAVEQYF
TGTGCCACCAGCAGAGATAGTGCGGGTGTGGGACTAGCGGTCGAGCAGTACTTC
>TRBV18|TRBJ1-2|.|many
CASSPQDRPGYTF
TGTGCCAGCTCACCACAAGACCGCCCGGGCTACACCTTC
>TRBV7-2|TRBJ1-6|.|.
CASSLAGSLNSPLHF
TGTGCCAGCAGCTTAGCGGGAAGTCTTAATTCACCCCTCCACTTT
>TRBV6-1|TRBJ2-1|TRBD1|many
CATWDRGHNEQFF
TGTGCCACCTGGGACAGGGGTCACAATGAGCAGTTCTTC
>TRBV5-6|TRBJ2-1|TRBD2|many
CASSFVFPGLAGRLNEQFF
TGTGCCAGCAGCTTTGTATTTCCAGGACTAGCGGGTCGGTTGAATGAGCAGTTCTTC
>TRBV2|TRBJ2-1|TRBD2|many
CASRDGLAGDSYNEQFF
TGTGCCAGCAGGGATGGACTAGCGGGAGACTCCTACAATGAGCAGTTCTTC
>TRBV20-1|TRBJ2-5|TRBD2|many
CSARESGSVGETQYF
TGCAGTGCTAGAGAGAGCGGGAGTGTTGGAGAGACCCAGTACTTC
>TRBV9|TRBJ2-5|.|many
CASSVGGSETQYF
TGTGCCAGCAGCGTAGGTGGGAGTGAGACCCAGTACTTC
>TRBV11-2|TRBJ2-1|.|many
CASRTYTGNEQFF
TGTGCCAGCAGGACCTATACAGGCAATGAGCAGTTCTTC
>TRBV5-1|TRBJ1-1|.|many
CASSLNSGPNTEAFF
TGCGCCAGCAGCTTGAATTCAGGGCCGAACACTGAAGCTTTCTTT
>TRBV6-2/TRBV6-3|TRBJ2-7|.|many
CASRHGGRDEQYF
TGTGCCAGCAGGCATGGGGGGCGCGACGAGCAGTACTTC
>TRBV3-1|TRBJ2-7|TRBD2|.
CASSQASGLAGEQYF
TGTGCCAGCAGCCAAGCCTCGGGACTAGCAGGGGAGCAGTACTTC
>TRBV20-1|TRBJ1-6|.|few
CSARPDTSPLHF
TGCAGTGCTAGACCGGACACTTCACCCCTCCACTTT
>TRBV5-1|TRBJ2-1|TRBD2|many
CASTTLVGGPGNEQFF
TGCGCCAGCACTACTCTAGTGGGAGGGCCGGGCAATGAGCAGTTCTTC